This T cell receptor (beta chain) was captured by sequencing in a study of blood T cell repertoires in COVID-19. Study details: Acute-phase and convalescent COVID-19 samples originated in the United States, Italy and Spain.

Study processing details: Estimation of nucleated cell counts was performed using reference gene primer amplification. Sequencing used immunoSEQ multiplex PCR; TCRdb keeps in-frame clones, though not all of them. Clone size and the V and J calls come from that table; the DNA yielded D and trimming. Altogether 200,000 to 250,000 clones are present, 85% to 90% being singletons, with the ten largest covering approximately 5.9%. This receptor was obtained from a man aged 80 or over with acute or convalescent COVID-19. The sequenced sample consisted of peripheral blood.

This CDR3 is CASSVGVAGVEDTQYF. CDR3 DNA sequence: TGTGCCAGCAGCGTAGGGGTGGCGGGAGTGGAAGATACGCAGTATTTT. The chain links TRBV9 to TRBJ2-3; 7 nucleotides align to TRBD2. CDR1 and CDR2 (germline): SGDLS, YYNGEE. The CDR3 is 16 amino acids. With 0 bases clipped from V and 5 bases from J, the junction kept 9 bases outside the gene matches.